This T cell receptor (beta chain) was profiled in a study of T-cell memory formation after mild COVID-19. Study-wide results and limits: CD8+ contracting clones occupied EMRA, while CD4+ ones occupied mainly CM and EM. Pre-infection memory held some responding clones, suggesting pre-existing cross-reactive T cells responded. Clones that contracted from day 15 to 85 were balanced CD4/CD8, while later expanders leaned CD4+.

About this clonotype: What it recognizes is unknown.

TCRdb ran MiXCR on the 5' RACE reads and lists one entry per CDR3 protein. Among 280,000 or so distinct CDR3 sequences listed, around 8% were seen once. Sequencing was carried out using PBMCs or a T cell subset sorted from them (not recorded which). This clonotype originated in a man aged 18 to 30 who had mild COVID-19 (a few samples of this study predate the infection). Cell type and time point are not known.

The CDR3 region is CASRPGPSRAGANVLTF. The CDR3 coding sequence is TGTGCCAGCAGACCGGGGCCTTCCCGGGCTGGGGCCAACGTCCTGACTTTC. V is TRBV7-9 and J is TRBJ2-6, with D perhaps matching TRBD1 or TRBD2 (5 bases each). Germline CDR1 and CDR2: SEHNR and FQNEAQ (reference sequence). The CDR3 is made up of 17 amino acids. Trimming took 6 bases from V and 2 from J, leaving 17 bases between them.